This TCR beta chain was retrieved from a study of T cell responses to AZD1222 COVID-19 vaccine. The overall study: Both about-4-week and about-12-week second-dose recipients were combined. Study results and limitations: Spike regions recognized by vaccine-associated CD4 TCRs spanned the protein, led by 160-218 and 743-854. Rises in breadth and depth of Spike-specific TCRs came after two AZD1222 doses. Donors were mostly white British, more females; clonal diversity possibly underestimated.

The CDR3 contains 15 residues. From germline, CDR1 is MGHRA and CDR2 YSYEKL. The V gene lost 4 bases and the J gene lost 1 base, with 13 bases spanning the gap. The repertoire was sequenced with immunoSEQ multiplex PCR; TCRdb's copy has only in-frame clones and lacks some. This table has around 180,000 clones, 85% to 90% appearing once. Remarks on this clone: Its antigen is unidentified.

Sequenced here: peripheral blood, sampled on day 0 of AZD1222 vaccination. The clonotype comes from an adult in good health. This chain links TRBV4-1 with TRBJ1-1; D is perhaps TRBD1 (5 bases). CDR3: CASSPYGTGNTEAFF. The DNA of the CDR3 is TGCGCCAGCAGCCCATATGGGACCGGGAACACTGAAGCTTTCTTT.